This note documents a single TCR beta chain sequence. Trimming removed 3 bases from V and 5 bases from J, with 13 bases in between. This CDR3 has 13 amino acids. Germline V gene lookup returns CDR1 SQVTM and CDR2 ANQGSEA. Amplified TCR beta CDR3 regions came from RNA transcripts. HTBI primers were used for first-round RT-PCR of the TCR CDR3. TCRdb analysed the multiplex PCR reads with MiXCR anew, one entry per CDR3 protein. Seen here are a few hundred thousand distinct CDR3 sequences, roughly 13% observed once, and the top ten hold about a third. This sample stems from a study of T cells in Graves' hyperthyroidism and ophthalmopathy.

Specimen: blood. The rearrangement joins TRBV29-1 to TRBJ2-5, with D perhaps matching TRBD2 (6 bases). The source is a woman between 40 and 55 years old with Graves' ophthalmopathy. DNA of the CDR3: TGCAGCGTTGACGGGGGAGGAGGCGAGACCCAGTACTTC. Its translation is CSVDGGGGETQYF.